These 14 T cell receptor beta chains share one sample of origin, sequenced in a study of identical twins. TCRdb passed the 5' RACE reads through MiXCR, listing each CDR3 protein once. The sample yields just over 500,000 distinct CDR3 sequences, less than 25% seen once. These data also featured in a second study, about T cells expressing NK-cell markers.

The sequenced sample was CD4+ T cells sorted from blood. The source is a woman under 30 in good health.

This sequence joins TRBV9 and TRBJ2-1; D is unresolved. This CDR3 comprises 14 residues. Germline V gene data show CDR1 as SGDLS and CDR2 as YYNGEE. V lost 0 bases and J lost 4, with 8 bases in between. The CDR3 sequence is CASSVGGPYNEQFF. The CDR3 nucleotides are TGTGCCAGCAGCGTAGGTGGGCCTTACAATGAGCAGTTCTTC.

This clonotype was counted at least ten times. V usage is TRBV10-3 and J usage is TRBJ2-1; D gene uncertain. This CDR3 spans 19 amino acids. CDR1 is ENHRY, CDR2 SYGVKD, per germline. Trimming removed 0 bases from V and 7 bases from J, with 25 bases in between. CDR3 sequence: CAISESGPGSYRKGNEQFF. The DNA for the CDR3 is TGTGCCATCAGTGAGTCTGGCCCGGGCAGTTATCGAAAAGGGAATGAGCAGTTCTTC.

This clonotype occurred a few times. The CDR3 spells CASRGQGVQETQYF. In nucleotides, the CDR3 is TGTGCCAGCCGGGGACAGGGCGTTCAAGAGACCCAGTACTTC. This sequence joins TRBV21-1 and TRBJ2-5; the table assigns TRBD1, which was not confirmed against the DNA. TRBV21-1 is given as a pseudogene. CDR3 length: 14 residues.

This chain links TRBV7-9 with TRBJ1-1; no firm D call. The germline gives CDR1 SEHNR, CDR2 FQNEAQ (reference sequence). This CDR3 is built from 14 residues. V lost 5 bases and J 5 bases, leaving 15 bases between the germline ends. The CDR3 sequence: CASSPHMPATEAFF. CDR3 nucleotides: TGTGCCAGCAGCCCCCACATGCCTGCTACTGAAGCTTTCTTT.

This clonotype has only a few counts. The chain uses TRBV7-2 and TRBJ1-1; D call uncertain. Trimming stripped 3 bases from V and 11 bases from J, with 10 bases between. This CDR3 spans 11 amino acids. Per germline, CDR1 SGHTA and CDR2 FQGNSA. This CDR3 is CASSFRREAFF. The CDR3, as DNA: TGTGCCAGCAGCTTCAGGCGCGAGGCTTTCTTT. Full variable domain (rest looked up from reference TRBV7-2 and TRBJ1-1): GAGVSQSPSNKVTEKGKDVELRCDPISGHTALYWYRQSLGQGLEFLIYFQGNSAPDKSGLPSDRFSAERTGGSVSTLTIQRTQQEDSAVYLCASSFRREAFFGQGTRLTVV.

This rearrangement joins TRBV20-1 to TRBJ2-1; 8 positions match TRBD1. The CDR3 is 13 amino acids. The germline V gene has CDR1 DFQATT and CDR2 SNEGSKA (reference sequence). J lost 5 bases, V lost 3 bases, and 3 bases had no gene match. The CDR3 nucleotides are TGCAGTGCTAGTCAGGGGGCGGACAATGAGCAGTTCTTC. Translation gives CSASQGADNEQFF.

This clonotype was counted a few times. The J gene is TRBJ1-3, the V gene TRBV10-3; D is undetermined. Trimming cost V 0 bases and J 0 bases, with 3 bases left between them. The CDR3 runs 14 residues. CDR1 is ENHRY, CDR2 SYGVKD, per germline. CDR3 loop: CAISESYSGNTIYF. As DNA, the CDR3 is TGTGCCATCAGTGAGTCTTACTCTGGAAACACCATATATTTT.

The rearrangement links TRBV12-3 or TRBV12-4 to TRBJ1-2, with D perhaps TRBD1 (5 bases). CDR3 length: 14 residues. V shed 2 bases and J shed 2 bases, with 9 bases lying between them. The CDR3: CASSLRNRNYGYTF. In DNA, the CDR3 is TGTGCCAGCAGTTTAAGGAACAGGAACTATGGCTACACCTTC.

This clonotype was counted a few times. The CDR3 loop reads CASSQGEGNEQFF. The CDR3 region has the DNA TGTGCCAGCAGCCAGGGCGAGGGAAATGAGCAGTTCTTC. The rearrangement uses TRBV3-1 and TRBJ2-1, with D possibly TRBD2 on 5 matching bases. Germline values: CDR1 LGHDT, CDR2 YNNKEL (reference sequence). The ends were cut back, 3 bases at V and 7 bases at J, with 10 bases in the middle. This CDR3 has 13 residues.

The chain employs TRBV5-4 and TRBJ2-7; 8 nucleotides match TRBD2. With 4 bases clipped from V and 4 bases from J, the junction kept 4 bases outside the gene matches. The CDR3 spans 13 residues. Germline V gene sequence: CDR1 SGHNT, CDR2 YYREEE (reference sequence). Here the CDR3 reads CASSNSGAYEQYF. The CDR3, as DNA: TGTGCCAGCAGCAATAGCGGGGCTTACGAGCAGTACTTC.

The CDR3 DNA reads TGCAGTGCTAGAGAAGGTGATCCGAGGCTAGCGGGATCCTACGAGCAGTACTTC. Amino acid sequence: CSAREGDPRLAGSYEQYF. V and J are TRBV20-1 and TRBJ2-7; 9 bases fit TRBD2. Germline V gene lookup returns CDR1 DFQATT and CDR2 SNEGSKA (reference sequence). The CDR3 has 18 amino acids. J was trimmed by 1 base and V by 0 bases; bases with no gene match: 13.

This sequence joins TRBV7-9 and TRBJ1-2; D gene unclear. Germline CDR1 SEHNR, CDR2 FQNEAQ (reference sequence). The CDR3 runs to 13 residues. V gave up 1 base and J gave up 6 bases, with 9 bases separating them. Written as DNA, the CDR3 is TGTGCCAGCAGCTTAGTCGGATTCCATGGCTACACCTTC. Residues: CASSLVGFHGYTF. The variable domain in full, completed from reference TRBV7-9 and TRBJ1-2, reads DTGVSQNPRHKITKRGQNVTFRCDPISEHNRLYWYRQTLGQGPEFLTYFQNEAQLEKSRLLSDRFSAERPKGSFSTLEIQRTEQGDSAMYLCASSLVGFHGYTFGSGTRLTVV.

This clonotype was seen only a few times. V is TRBV7-9 and J is TRBJ1-4, with D possibly matching TRBD1 (5 bases). Germline values: CDR1 SEHNR, CDR2 FQNEAQ (reference sequence). Between the trimmed V and J ends, which lost 5 bases and 8 bases, there was a span of 18 bases. The CDR3 is 15 residues long. CDR3 protein: CASSASGFLGEKLFF. CDR3 coding DNA: TGTGCCAGCAGCGCCTCAGGGTTCTTAGGAGAAAAACTGTTTTTT.

The chain carries TRBV19 and TRBJ2-7; D perhaps matches TRBD2 (5 bases). The germline V gene encodes CDR1 LNHDA and CDR2 SQIVND (reference sequence). There are 14 residues in the CDR3. V gave up 3 bases and J gave up 2 bases, with 11 bases separating them. CDR3 coding DNA: TGTGCCAGTAGTATTCCCGGGATGACCTACGAGCAGTACTTC. Amino acids: CASSIPGMTYEQYF.